This T cell receptor (beta chain) was found in a study of Ad26.COV2.S vaccination and SARS-CoV-2 variants. CDR1 and CDR2 from the germline V gene are LGHNA and YSLEER. Unmatched junction bases numbered 9, after V lost 1 base and J lost 3 bases. The CDR3 sequence is 19 residues long. Treatment described: about 20 received Ad26.COV2.S at low or high dose, single or two shots; 5 received placebo; per-sample allocation not given. Sample collection was performed on day 63 after the first vaccine or placebo injection. TCRdb's table, derived via immunoSEQ multiplex PCR, lists solely in-frame clones and lacks some. The sample shows about 480,000 clones, around 88% of them seen only once.

This chain joins TRBV4-3 and TRBJ2-6, with 10 bases that match TRBD2. This specimen consisted of peripheral blood, obtained in a trial of Ad26.COV2.S vaccine versus placebo. This clonotype originated in a person aged 18-65 years who received the Ad26.COV2.S COVID-19 vaccine or a placebo. The CDR3 reads CASSQVGAAGGYGANVLTF. The CDR3 DNA reads TGCGCCAGCAGCCAAGTAGGGGCAGCGGGAGGGTATGGGGCCAACGTCCTGACTTTC.